The T cell receptor beta chain under discussion was sequenced for a study of OX40 agonist ivuxolimab in advanced cancers. For the study at large: Allowance was made for prior anti-PD-1, anti-PD-L1 or anti-CTLA-4 therapy, and roughly 40% had some.

Study findings and constraints: By week 6 at 0.1 to 3.0 mg/kg, blood CD4+ and CD8+ T cells had expanded clonally.

V was pared by 4 bases and J by 1 base, with 6 bases of the junction left unmatched. This CDR3 contains 15 residues. Germline assignment: CDR1 SGDLS and CDR2 YYNGEE. Only in-frame clones appear in the TCRdb table, and some are missing; sequencing was by immunoSEQ multiplex PCR. The table has tens of thousands of clones, 85% to 95% seen once. On this clone itself: As yet, its antigen is unknown.

This specimen consisted of CD4+ or CD8+ T cells sorted from blood, obtained in a trial of the OX40 agonist ivuxolimab. The sequence derives from an adult with an advanced solid tumor such as melanoma, head and neck, liver or kidney cancer. The chain couples TRBV9 to TRBJ2-3; 7 bases agree with TRBD2. CDR3 region: CASSFRSGGTDTQYF. In DNA form, the CDR3 reads TGTGCCAGCAGCTTTCGGAGCGGGGGCACAGATACGCAGTATTTT. Based on the CDR3 plus reference TRBV9 and TRBJ2-3, the full variable domain is DSGVTQTPKHLITATGQRVTLRCSPRSGDLSVYWYQQSLDQGLQFLIQYYNGEERAKGNILERFSAQQFPDLHSELNLSSLELGDSALYFCASSFRSGGTDTQYFGPGTRLTVL.